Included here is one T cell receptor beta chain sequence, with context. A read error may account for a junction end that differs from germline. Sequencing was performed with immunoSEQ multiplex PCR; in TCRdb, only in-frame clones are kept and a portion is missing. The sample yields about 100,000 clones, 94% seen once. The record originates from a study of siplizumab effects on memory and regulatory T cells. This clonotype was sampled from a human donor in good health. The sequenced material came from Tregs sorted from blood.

CDR3 residues: CASSKAGQLVSGELFF. Written as DNA, the CDR3 is TGTGCCAGCAGTAAAGCGGGACAGTTAGTCTCCGGGGAGCTGTTTTTT. The V and J genes are TRBV2 and TRBJ2-2, with D perhaps given as TRBD1 or TRBD2 (7 bases each). The CDR3 extends over 16 amino acids. Germline V gene data show CDR1 as SNHLY and CDR2 as FYNNEI.